This is a list of T cell receptor beta chains from one sample in a study of beta chain features in type 1 diabetes. Assay: immunoSEQ multiplex PCR; the TCRdb copy retains only in-frame clones and omits some. The profile shows 860,000 or so clones, about 17% of them singletons. The sample was naive CD4+ T cells from blood. The receptors stem from a young woman in good health. The CDR3 runs from the conserved cysteine through the conserved F or W. A D gene is named only where the DNA matches it firmly. Clone size is stated in some rows and not others, as once, few, many or a class when expanded.

TRBV7-9	TRBJ2-3	-	-	CASSPFGFRDTQYF
TRBV6-6	TRBJ2-7	-	-	CASSYLRGLSYEQYF
TRBV5-1	TRBJ2-3	-	TRBD2	CASRRTSVSTDTQYF
TRBV28	TRBJ1-1	few	TRBD1	CASNLRDSKAFF
TRBV5-1	TRBJ2-1	once	-	CASSLVISLQGNEQFF
TRBV28	TRBJ2-4	-	-	CASSLPASVFQYF
TRBV29-1	TRBJ1-1	-	-	CSVVGRNTEAFF
TRBV5-1	TRBJ2-3	-	TRBD2	CASSRGLATDTQYF
TRBV10-3	TRBJ2-3	-	TRBD2	CAISESGTRGDTQYF
TRBV7-6	TRBJ2-1	few	-	CASYTADRSYISYNEQFF
TRBV28	TRBJ1-5	-	-	CASSPPGQPQHF
TRBV5-1	TRBJ2-1	-	-	CASSLDYGGNEQFF
TRBV7-3	TRBJ2-2	-	TRBD1	CASSLGTGITGELFF
TRBV28	TRBJ2-7	-	-	CASSFYGTSYEQYF
TRBV7-9	TRBJ1-4	once	-	CASSLDSNEKLFF
TRBV29-1	TRBJ2-7	-	-	CSAIRGGQSSYEQYF
TRBV7-9	TRBJ1-1	-	-	CASSLQTETEAFF
TRBV7-3	TRBJ2-3	few	-	CASSPLFSTDTQYF
TRBV18	TRBJ2-5	-	TRBD1	CASSPDRGAETQYF
TRBV12-5	TRBJ2-5	few	TRBD2	CASGLGVAGTQETQYF
TRBV6-6	TRBJ1-5	-	-	CASSYWGGGPNQPQHF
TRBV10-3	TRBJ2-7	once	-	CAISRQAYEQYF
TRBV4-2	TRBJ2-1	few	-	CASSQDMGGDSSYNEQFF
TRBV7-2	TRBJ2-5	-	TRBD2	CASSSHPSGIQETQYF